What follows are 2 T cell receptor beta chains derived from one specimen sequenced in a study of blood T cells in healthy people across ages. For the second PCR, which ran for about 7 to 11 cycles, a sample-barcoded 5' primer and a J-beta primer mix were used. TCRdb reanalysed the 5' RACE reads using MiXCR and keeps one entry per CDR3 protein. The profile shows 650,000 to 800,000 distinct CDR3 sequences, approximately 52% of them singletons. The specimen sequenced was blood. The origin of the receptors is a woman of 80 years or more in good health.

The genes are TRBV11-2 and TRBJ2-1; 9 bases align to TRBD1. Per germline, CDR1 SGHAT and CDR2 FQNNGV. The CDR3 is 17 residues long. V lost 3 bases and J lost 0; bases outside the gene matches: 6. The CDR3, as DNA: TGTGCCAGCAGCTTCTTACGGACAGGGGACTCCTACAATGAGCAGTTCTTC. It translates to CASSFLRTGDSYNEQFF.

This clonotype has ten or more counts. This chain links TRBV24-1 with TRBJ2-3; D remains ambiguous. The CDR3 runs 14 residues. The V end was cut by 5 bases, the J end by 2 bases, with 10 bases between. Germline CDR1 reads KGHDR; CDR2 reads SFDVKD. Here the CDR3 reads CATSGLQDTDTQYF. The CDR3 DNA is TGTGCCACCAGTGGGTTGCAGGACACAGATACGCAGTATTTT.